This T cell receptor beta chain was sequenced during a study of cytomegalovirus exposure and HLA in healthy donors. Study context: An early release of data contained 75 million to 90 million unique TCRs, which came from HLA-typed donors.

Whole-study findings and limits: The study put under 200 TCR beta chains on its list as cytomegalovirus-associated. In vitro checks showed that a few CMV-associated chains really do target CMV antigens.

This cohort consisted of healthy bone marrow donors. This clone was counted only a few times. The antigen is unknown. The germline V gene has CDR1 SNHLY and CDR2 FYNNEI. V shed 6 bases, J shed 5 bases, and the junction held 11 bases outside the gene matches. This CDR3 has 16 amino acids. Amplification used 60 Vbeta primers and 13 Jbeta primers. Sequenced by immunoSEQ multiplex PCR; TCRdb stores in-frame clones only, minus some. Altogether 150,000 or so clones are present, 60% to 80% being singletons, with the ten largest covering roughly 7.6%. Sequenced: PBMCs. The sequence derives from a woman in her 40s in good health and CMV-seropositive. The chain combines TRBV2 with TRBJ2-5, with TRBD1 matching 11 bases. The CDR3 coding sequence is TGTGCCAGCAGCCTATATGGACAGGGGGCAGCGGAGACCCAGTACTTC. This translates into CASSLYGQGAAETQYF.